The 11 T cell receptor beta chains below all came from one sample that was sequenced in a study of cytomegalovirus exposure and HLA in healthy donors (dated by TCRdb to the late 2010s). Library generation was performed with the immunoSEQ multiplex PCR assay. For the multiplex PCR, a mixture combining 60 forward primers for TCR Vbeta segments and 13 reverse primers for TCR Jbeta segments was used. Held by TCRdb, this immuneACCESS table contains in-frame sequences only and omits some clones. Under half of the omission traces to an unresolved V gene where checked; the cause of the rest is unknown. Here the sample has around 100,000 clones; around 83% occur a single time. Of the sample, 3% to 5% falls within the top ten clones. Material for sequencing was PBMCs. The receptor source for this set is a man between 25 and 39 years old in good health and CMV-seronegative.

This chain connects TRBV7-9 to TRBJ1-1; 9 nucleotides match TRBD1. V was clipped by 3 bases and J by 6 bases; unmatched bases: 8. Germline V gene data show CDR1 as SEHNR and CDR2 as FQNEAQ (reference sequence). CDR3 length: 15 residues. The CDR3 coding sequence is TGTGCCAGCAGCTTGGGACAGGGTAATGTCCCTGAAGCTTTCTTT. Encoded protein: CASSLGQGNVPEAFF.

The chain joins TRBV6-1 to TRBJ2-5; 7 bases fit TRBD1. Germline assignment: CDR1 MNHNS and CDR2 SASEGT. The J segment lost 2 bases and the V segment lost 8 bases, leaving 5 bases of the junction unmatched. The CDR3 has 13 residues. As DNA, the CDR3 is TGTGCCAGCTACGGGGACAGTCAAGAGACCCAGTACTTC. This translates into CASYGDSQETQYF.

The chain employs TRBV19 and TRBJ2-1; possibly TRBD1 for D (5 bases). Between the trimmed V and J ends, which lost 4 bases and 9 bases, there was a span of 16 bases. This CDR3 is built from 14 residues. CDR1 is LNHDA and CDR2 is SQIVND in the germline V gene (reference sequence). In DNA, the CDR3 is TGTGCCAGTAGTAAGCAGGGAACTCACGGTGAGCAGTTCTTC. Translation: CASSKQGTHGEQFF. Combining the CDR3 with reference TRBV19 and TRBJ2-1 gives the whole variable domain DGGITQSPKYLFRKEGQNVTLSCEQNLNHDAMYWYRQDPGQGLRLIYYSQIVNDFQKGDIAEGYSVSREKKESFPLTVTSAQKNPTAFYLCASSKQGTHGEQFFGPGTRLTVL.

This clone came up a few times. V and J are TRBV30 and TRBJ2-7; TRBD1 aligns across 7 bases. V trimming: 0 bases; J trimming: 3 bases; junction bases outside the gene matches: 2. CDR3 length: 13 amino acids. The germline V gene encodes CDR1 GTSNPN and CDR2 SVGIG (reference sequence). The CDR3 region has the DNA TGTGCCTGGAGTGTAGACAGGGACTACGAGCAGTACTTC. Protein sequence: CAWSVDRDYEQYF.

The chain is built from TRBV30 and TRBJ1-5, with TRBD1 matching over 11 bases. Germline trimming cut 5 bases from V and 6 bases from J; bases unmatched to any gene: 9. The CDR3 consists of 15 residues. Looked up from germline, CDR1 is GTSNPN and CDR2 is SVGIG (reference sequence). CDR3 in amino acids: CAWATGQGALQPQHF. DNA for the CDR3: TGTGCCTGGGCCACAGGACAGGGGGCTCTTCAGCCCCAGCATTTT.

The CDR3 bases are TGTGCCAGCAGCTTTAGCGGTTACACCGGGGAGCTGTTTTTT. Translation gives CASSFSGYTGELFF. The rearrangement uses TRBV7-3 and TRBJ2-2; perhaps TRBD2 as D (6 bases). Trimming shortened V by 3 bases and J by 3 bases, and 8 bases separated the two germline ends. CDR3 length: 14 amino acids. In germline, CDR1 is SGHTA, CDR2 FQGTGA.

This chain links TRBV30 with TRBJ1-1; D is uncertain. The germline V gene encodes CDR1 GTSNPN and CDR2 SVGIG (reference sequence). V was cut by 7 bases and J by 1 base, with 10 bases left in between. The CDR3 has 12 amino acids. CDR3 sequence reads: CASRFTNTEAFF. The CDR3 DNA reads TGTGCCTCCAGGTTTACGAACACTGAAGCTTTCTTT.

The V and J genes are TRBV2 and TRBJ2-2; unclear D gene. The germline gives CDR1 SNHLY, CDR2 FYNNEI. CDR3 length: 16 amino acids. V was cut by 0 bases and J by 7 bases, with 15 bases left in between. CDR3 in DNA: TGTGCCAGCAGTGAAGCGCTTCGAGTAGCTGGCGGGGAGCTGTTTTTT. It is translated as CASSEALRVAGGELFF.

The chain has TRBV9 and TRBJ2-2; 10 bases map to TRBD1. Germline CDR1 reads SGDLS; CDR2 reads YYNGEE. V dropped 2 bases and J dropped 4; count of bases not matched to a gene: 2. This CDR3 is 15 amino acids long. The CDR3 is CASSVRTGGTGELFF. CDR3 nucleotide sequence: TGTGCCAGCAGCGTCCGGACAGGGGGCACCGGGGAGCTGTTTTTT.

The chain combines TRBV27 with TRBJ1-4; D possibly corresponds to TRBD1 (6 bases). Germline CDR1 MNHEY, CDR2 SMNVEV (reference sequence). The CDR3 runs 13 residues. V shed 5 bases and J shed 7 bases, with 11 bases lying between them. The CDR3 region has the DNA TGTGCCAGCAGTCAACAGGGTAGTGAAAAACTGTTTTTT. Translated: CASSQQGSEKLFF.

V is TRBV18 and J is TRBJ1-4; D gene unclear. The V gene lost 6 bases and the J gene lost 8 bases, with 10 bases spanning the gap. This CDR3 comprises 12 residues. Germline-derived CDR1 and CDR2 are KGHSH and LQKENI. CDR3 in amino acids: CASSPPGEKLFF. CDR3 coding DNA: TGTGCCAGCTCCCCGCCGGGGGAAAAACTGTTTTTT.